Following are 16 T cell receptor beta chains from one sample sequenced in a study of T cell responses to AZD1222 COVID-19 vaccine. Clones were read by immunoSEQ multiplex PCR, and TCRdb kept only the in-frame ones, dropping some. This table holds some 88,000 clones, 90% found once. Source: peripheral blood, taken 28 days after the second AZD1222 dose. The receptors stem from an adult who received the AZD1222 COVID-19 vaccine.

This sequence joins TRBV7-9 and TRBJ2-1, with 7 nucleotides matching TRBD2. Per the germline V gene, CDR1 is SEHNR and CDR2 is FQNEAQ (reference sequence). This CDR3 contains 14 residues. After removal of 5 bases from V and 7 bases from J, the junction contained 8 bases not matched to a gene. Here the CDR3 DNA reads TGTGCCAGCAGCCCATGGGACTATGAGAATGAGCAGTTCTTC. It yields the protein CASSPWDYENEQFF.

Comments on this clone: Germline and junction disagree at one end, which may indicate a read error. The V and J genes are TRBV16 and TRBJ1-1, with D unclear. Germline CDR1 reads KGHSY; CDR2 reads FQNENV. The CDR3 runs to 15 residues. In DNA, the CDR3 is TGCGCCAGCAGCCAATCGAGGCTGGGGTACACTGAAGCTTTCTTT. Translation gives CASSQSRLGYTEAFF.

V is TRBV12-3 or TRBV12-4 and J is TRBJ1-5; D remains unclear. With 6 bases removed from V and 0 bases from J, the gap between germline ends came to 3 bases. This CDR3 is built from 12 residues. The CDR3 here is CASRYSNQPQHF. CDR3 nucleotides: TGTGCCAGCAGGTATAGCAATCAGCCCCAGCATTTT.

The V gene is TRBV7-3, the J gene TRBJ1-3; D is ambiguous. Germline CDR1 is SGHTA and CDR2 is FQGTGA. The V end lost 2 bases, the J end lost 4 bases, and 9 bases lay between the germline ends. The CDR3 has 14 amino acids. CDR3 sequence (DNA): TGTGCCAGCAGCTTAGGAGGGTACGGAAACACCATATATTTT. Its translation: CASSLGGYGNTIYF.

The CDR3 reads CASSHDLTGTNQPQHF. CDR3 DNA: TGTGCCAGCAGTCACGACCTGACAGGGACCAATCAGCCCCAGCATTTT. The chain is built from TRBV28 and TRBJ1-5, with 7 bases aligning to TRBD1. Trimming took 5 bases from V and 3 from J; bases not matched to a gene: 10. Germline CDR1 MDHEN, CDR2 SYDVKM. The CDR3 sequence is 16 residues long.

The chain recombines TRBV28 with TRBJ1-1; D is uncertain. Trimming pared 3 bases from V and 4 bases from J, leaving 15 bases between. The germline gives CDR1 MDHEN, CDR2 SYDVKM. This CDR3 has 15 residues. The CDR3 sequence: CASSFLGPGGTEAFF. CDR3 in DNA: TGTGCCAGCAGTTTCCTAGGCCCTGGCGGCACTGAAGCTTTCTTT.

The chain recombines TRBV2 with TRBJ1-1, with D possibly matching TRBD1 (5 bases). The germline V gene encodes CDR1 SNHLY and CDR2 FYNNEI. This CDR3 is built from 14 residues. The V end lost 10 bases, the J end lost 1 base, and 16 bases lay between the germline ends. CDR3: CATSTESANTEAFF. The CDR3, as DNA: TGTGCCACCTCGACAGAAAGCGCGAACACTGAAGCTTTCTTT.

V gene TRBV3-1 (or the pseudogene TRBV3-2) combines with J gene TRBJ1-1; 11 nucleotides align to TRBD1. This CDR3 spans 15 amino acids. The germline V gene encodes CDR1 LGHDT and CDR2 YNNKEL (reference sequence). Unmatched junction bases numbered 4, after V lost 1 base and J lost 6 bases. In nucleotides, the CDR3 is TGTGCCAGCAGCCAAGTAGGGACAGGGGGACCTGAAGCTTTCTTT. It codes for CASSQVGTGGPEAFF.

In DNA, the CDR3 is TGCGCCAGCGGGACAGGGTCGCCCAGTTCACCCCTCCACTTT. Translating it yields CASGTGSPSSPLHF. This chain uses TRBV5-1 with TRBJ1-6; 9 bases are a match to TRBD1. This CDR3 is built from 14 residues. The V gene end was trimmed by 7 bases and the J gene end by 9 bases; junction bases not matched to a gene: 8. The germline V gene encodes CDR1 SGHRS and CDR2 YFSETQ.

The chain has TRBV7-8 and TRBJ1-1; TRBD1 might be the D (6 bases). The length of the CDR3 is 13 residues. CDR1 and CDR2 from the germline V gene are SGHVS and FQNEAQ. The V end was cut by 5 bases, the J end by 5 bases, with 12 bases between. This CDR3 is CASSQMTGTEAFF. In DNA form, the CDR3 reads TGTGCCAGCAGCCAAATGACAGGAACTGAAGCTTTCTTT.

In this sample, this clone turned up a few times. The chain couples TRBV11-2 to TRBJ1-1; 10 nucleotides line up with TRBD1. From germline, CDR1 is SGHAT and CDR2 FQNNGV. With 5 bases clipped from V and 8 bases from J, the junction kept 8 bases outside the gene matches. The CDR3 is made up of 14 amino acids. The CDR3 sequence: CASSNRDRGGEAFF. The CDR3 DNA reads TGTGCCAGCAGCAACAGGGACAGGGGTGGGGAAGCTTTCTTT.

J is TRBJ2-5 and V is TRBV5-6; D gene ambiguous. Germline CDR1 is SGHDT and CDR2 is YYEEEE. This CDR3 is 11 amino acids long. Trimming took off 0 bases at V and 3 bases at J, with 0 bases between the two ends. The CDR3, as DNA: TGTGCCAGCAGCTTGGAAGAGACCCAGTACTTC. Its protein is CASSLEETQYF.

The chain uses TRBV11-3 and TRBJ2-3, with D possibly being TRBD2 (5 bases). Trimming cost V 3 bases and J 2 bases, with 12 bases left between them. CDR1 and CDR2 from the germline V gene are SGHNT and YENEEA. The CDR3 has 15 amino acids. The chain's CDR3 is CASSLGASSTDTQYF. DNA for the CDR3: TGTGCCAGCAGCTTGGGTGCTAGCTCCACAGATACGCAGTATTTT.

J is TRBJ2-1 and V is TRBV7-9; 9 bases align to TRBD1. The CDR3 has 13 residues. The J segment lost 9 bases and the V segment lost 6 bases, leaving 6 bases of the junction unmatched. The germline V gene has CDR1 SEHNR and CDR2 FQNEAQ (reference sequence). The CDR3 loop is CASSWTGEGEQFF. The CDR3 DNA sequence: TGTGCCAGCAGTTGGACAGGGGAGGGTGAGCAGTTCTTC.

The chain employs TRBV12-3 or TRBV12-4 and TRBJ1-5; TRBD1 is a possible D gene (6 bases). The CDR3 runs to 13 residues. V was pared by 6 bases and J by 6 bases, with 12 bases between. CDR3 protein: CASSTQGGQPQHF. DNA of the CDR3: TGTGCCAGCAGCACACAGGGTGGTCAGCCCCAGCATTTT.

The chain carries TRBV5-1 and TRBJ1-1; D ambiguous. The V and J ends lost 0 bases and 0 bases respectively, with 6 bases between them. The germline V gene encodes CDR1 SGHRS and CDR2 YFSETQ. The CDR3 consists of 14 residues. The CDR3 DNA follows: TGCGCCAGCAGCTTGGTAACACTGAACACTGAAGCTTTCTTT. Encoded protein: CASSLVTLNTEAFF.